This T cell receptor (beta chain) was profiled in a study of early T cells in non-severe SARS-CoV-2 infection. The overall study: Investigators sequenced bulk RNA drawn from unsorted whole blood, and chains remained unpaired. Study observations and caveats: In VDJdb matching, anti-spike CD8 responses were favored while private and CD4 specificities went missing.

In regard to this clonotype: What it recognizes is unknown.

Individual cDNA molecules carried attached unique molecular identifiers. One entry per CDR3 protein results from TCRdb running MiXCR on the 5' RACE reads. The table lists roughly 99,000 distinct CDR3 sequences, about 12% of them singletons, with 4% to 4.5% in the top ten. The CDR3 runs to 16 residues. V gave up 0 bases and J gave up 0 bases, with 12 bases separating them. Germline-derived CDR1 and CDR2 are SQVTM and ANQGSEA. The receptor was isolated from an adult who was a healthcare worker with PCR-confirmed SARS-CoV-2 infection or an uninfected control (not recorded which). The specimen was whole blood, collected at baseline. This chain connects TRBV29-1 to TRBJ1-3; D not certain. Here the CDR3 reads CSVEDYRGSSGNTIYF. The CDR3, as DNA: TGCAGCGTTGAAGACTACCGGGGATCCTCTGGAAACACCATATATTTT.